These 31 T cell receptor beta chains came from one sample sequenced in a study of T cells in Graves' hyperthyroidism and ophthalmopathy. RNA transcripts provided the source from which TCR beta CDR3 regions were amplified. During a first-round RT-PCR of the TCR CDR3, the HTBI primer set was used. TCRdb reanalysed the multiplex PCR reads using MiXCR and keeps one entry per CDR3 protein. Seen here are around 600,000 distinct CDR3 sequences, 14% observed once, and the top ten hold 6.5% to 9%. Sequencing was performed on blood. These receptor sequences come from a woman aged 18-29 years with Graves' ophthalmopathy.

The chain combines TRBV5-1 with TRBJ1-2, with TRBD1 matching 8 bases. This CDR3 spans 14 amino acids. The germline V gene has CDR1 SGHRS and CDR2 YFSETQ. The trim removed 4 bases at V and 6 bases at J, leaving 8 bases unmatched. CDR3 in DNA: TGCGCCAGCAGCGAAGCCAGGGGGCGGAATGGCTACACCTTC. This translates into CASSEARGRNGYTF.

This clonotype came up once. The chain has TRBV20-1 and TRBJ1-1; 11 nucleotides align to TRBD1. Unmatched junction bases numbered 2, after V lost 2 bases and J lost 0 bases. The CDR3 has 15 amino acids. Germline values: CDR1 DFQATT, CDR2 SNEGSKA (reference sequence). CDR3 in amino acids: CSARWDRGMNTEAFF. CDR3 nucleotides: TGCAGTGCTAGATGGGACAGGGGGATGAACACTGAAGCTTTCTTT.

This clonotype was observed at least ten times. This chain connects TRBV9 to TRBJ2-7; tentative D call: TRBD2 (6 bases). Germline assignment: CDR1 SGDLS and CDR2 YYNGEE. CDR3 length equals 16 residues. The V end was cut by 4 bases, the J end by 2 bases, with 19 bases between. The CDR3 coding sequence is TGTGCCAGCAGCCCGCCGAGTGGCGGGGTGGCCTACGAGCAGTACTTC. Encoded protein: CASSPPSGGVAYEQYF.

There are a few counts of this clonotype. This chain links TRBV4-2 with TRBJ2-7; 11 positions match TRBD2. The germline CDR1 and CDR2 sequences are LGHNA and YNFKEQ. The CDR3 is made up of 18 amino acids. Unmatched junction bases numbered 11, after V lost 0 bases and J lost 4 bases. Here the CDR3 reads CASSQDRALAGAVYEQYF. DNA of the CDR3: TGTGCCAGCAGCCAAGATAGGGCACTAGCGGGAGCGGTTTACGAGCAGTACTTC.

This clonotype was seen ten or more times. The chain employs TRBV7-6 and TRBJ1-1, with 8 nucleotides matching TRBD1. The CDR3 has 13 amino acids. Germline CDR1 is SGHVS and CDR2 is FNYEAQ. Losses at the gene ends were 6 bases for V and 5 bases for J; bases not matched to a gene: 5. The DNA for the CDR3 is TGTGCCAGCAGAGGACAGGGAGAGACTGAAGCTTTCTTT. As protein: CASRGQGETEAFF.

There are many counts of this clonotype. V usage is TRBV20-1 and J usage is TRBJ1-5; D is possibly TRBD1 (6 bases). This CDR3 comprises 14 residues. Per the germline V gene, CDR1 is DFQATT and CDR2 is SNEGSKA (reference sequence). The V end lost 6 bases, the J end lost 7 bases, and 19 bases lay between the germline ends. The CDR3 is CSATLTGLRQPQHF. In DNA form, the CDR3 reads TGCAGTGCCACACTTACAGGGCTCAGGCAGCCCCAGCATTTT.

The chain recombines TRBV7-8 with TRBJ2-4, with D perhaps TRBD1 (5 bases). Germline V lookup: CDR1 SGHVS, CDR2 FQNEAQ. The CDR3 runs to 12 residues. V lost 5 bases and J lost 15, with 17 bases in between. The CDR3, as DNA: TGTGCCAGCAGCCAAGACTTAGGGGTGGCGTACTTC. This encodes CASSQDLGVAYF.

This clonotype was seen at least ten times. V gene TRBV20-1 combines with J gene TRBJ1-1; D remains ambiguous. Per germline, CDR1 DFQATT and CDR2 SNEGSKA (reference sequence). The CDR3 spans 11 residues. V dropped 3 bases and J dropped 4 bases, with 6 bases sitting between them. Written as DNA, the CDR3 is TGCAGTGCTAGTGAAGTCACTGAAGCTTTCTTT. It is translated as CSASEVTEAFF.

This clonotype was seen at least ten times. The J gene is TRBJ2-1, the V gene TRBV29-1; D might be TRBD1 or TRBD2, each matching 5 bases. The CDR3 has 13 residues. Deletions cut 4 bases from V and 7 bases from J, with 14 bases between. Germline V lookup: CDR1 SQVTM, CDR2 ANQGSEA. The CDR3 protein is CSVAGAGWNEQFF. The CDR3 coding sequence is TGCAGCGTTGCCGGGGCAGGGTGGAATGAGCAGTTCTTC.

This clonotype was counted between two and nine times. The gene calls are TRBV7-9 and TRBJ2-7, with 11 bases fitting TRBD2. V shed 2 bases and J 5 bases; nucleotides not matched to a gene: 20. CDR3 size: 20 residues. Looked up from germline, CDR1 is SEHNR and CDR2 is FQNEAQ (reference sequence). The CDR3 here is CASSLKMVTILAGVSHEQYF. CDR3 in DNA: TGTGCCAGCAGCTTAAAGATGGTCACCATACTAGCGGGAGTGAGCCACGAGCAGTACTTC.

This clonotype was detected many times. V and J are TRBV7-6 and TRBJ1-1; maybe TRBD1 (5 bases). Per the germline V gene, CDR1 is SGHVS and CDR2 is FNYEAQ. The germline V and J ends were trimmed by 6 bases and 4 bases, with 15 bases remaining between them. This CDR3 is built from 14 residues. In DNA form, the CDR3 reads TGTGCCAGCAGAATGGGGGGGATCGGCACTGAAGCTTTCTTT. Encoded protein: CASRMGGIGTEAFF.

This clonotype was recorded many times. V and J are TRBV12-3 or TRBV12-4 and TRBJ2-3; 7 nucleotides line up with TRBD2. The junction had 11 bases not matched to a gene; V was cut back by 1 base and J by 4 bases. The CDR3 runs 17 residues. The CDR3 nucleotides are TGTGCCAGCAGTTTAGGAGGGAGGGCAGGGCAGGCAGATACGCAGTATTTT. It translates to CASSLGGRAGQADTQYF.

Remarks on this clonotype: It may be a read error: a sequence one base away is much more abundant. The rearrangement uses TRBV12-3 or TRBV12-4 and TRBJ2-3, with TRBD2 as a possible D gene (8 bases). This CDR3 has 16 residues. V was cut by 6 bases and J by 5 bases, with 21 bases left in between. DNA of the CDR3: TGTGCCAGCAGCCCCGGGACAGCGGGAGTCCTAGATACGCAGTATTTT. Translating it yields CASSPGTAGVLDTQYF.

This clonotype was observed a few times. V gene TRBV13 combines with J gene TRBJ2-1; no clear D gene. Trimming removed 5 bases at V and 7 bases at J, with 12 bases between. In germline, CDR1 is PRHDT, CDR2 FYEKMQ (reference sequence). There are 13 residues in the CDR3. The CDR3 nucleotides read TGTGCCAGCAGCCACCCTTCTGGGAATGAGCAGTTCTTC. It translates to CASSHPSGNEQFF.

The CDR3 nucleotides are TGTGCCAGCACTCAACCTGGGGGATCAGGCGAGCAGTACTTC. This codes for CASTQPGGSGEQYF. This chain joins TRBV25-1 and TRBJ2-7, with D perhaps TRBD1 or TRBD2 (5 bases each). CDR1 and CDR2 from the germline V gene are MGHDK and SYGVNS. The CDR3 runs to 14 residues. Trimming removed 7 bases at V and 6 bases at J, with 19 bases between.

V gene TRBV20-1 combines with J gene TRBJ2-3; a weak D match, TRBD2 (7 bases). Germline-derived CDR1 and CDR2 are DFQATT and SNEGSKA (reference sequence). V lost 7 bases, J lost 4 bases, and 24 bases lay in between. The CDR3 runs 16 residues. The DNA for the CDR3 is TGCAGTGTCGAGACGGGGGGCGCGAAGTTCTCAGATACGCAGTATTTT. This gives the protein CSVETGGAKFSDTQYF.

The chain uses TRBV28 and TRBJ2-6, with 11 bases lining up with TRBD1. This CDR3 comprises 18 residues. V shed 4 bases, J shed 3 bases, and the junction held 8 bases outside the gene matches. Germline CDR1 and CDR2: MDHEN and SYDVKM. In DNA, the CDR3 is TGTGCCAGCAGTTCCCCCGGGACAGGGGGGTTTGGGGCCAACGTCCTGACTTTC. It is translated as CASSSPGTGGFGANVLTF.

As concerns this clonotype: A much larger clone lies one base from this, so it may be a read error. The CDR3: CATRQGLNTEAFF. In nucleotides, the CDR3 is TGTGCCACCCGACAGGGATTGAACACTGAAGCTTTCTTT. This chain links TRBV28 with TRBJ1-1; TRBD1 aligns across 7 bases. The germline gives CDR1 MDHEN, CDR2 SYDVKM. V shed 10 bases, J shed 0 bases, and the junction held 5 bases outside the gene matches. The CDR3 is 13 residues long.

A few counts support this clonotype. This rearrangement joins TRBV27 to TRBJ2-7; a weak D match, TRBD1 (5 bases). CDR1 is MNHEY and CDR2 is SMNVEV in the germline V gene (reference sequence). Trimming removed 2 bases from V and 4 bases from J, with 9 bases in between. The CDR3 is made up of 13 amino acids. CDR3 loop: CASSLMQGYEQYF. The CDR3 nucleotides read TGTGCCAGCAGTTTAATGCAGGGTTACGAGCAGTACTTC.

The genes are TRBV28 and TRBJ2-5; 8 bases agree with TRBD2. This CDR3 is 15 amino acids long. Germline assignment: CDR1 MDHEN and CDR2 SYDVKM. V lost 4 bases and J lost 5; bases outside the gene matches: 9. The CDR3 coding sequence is TGTGCCAGCAGTTCCGAGCTAGCGGGCTATGAGACCCAGTACTTC. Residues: CASSSELAGYETQYF.

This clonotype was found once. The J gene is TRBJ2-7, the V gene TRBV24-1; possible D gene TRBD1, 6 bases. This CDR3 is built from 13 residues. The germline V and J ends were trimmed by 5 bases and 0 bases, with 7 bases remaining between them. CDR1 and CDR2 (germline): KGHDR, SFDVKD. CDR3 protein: CATSVQGSYEQYF. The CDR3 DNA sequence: TGTGCCACCAGTGTACAGGGCTCCTACGAGCAGTACTTC.

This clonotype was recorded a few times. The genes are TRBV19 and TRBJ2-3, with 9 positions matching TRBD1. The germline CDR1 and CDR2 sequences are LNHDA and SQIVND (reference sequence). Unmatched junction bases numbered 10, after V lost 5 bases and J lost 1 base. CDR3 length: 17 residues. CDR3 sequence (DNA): TGTGCCAGTAGTTTCAGACAGGGGGTATCAGGCACAGATACGCAGTATTTT. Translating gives CASSFRQGVSGTDTQYF.

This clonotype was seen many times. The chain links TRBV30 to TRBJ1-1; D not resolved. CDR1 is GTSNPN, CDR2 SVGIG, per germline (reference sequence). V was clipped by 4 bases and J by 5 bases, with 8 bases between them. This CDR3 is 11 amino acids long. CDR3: CAWKAGTEAFF. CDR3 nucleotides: TGTGCCTGGAAGGCGGGGACTGAAGCTTTCTTT.

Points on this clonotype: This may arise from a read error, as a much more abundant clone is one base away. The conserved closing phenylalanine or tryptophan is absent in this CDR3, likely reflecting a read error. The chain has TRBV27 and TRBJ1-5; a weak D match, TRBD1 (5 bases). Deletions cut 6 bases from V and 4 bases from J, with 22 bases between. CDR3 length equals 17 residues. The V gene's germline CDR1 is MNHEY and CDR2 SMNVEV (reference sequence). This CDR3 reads CASSGPRGAGFNQPQHL. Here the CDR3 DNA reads TGTGCCAGCAGCGGGCCTAGGGGCGCGGGATTTAATCAGCCCCAGCATCTT.

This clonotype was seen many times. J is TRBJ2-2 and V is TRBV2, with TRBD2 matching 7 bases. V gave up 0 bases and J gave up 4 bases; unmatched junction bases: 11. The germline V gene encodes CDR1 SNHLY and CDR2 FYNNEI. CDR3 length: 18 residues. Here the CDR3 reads CASSEARDYPLLTGELFF. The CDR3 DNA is TGTGCCAGCAGTGAAGCTAGGGACTACCCCTTGCTCACCGGGGAGCTGTTTTTT.

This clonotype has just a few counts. DNA for the CDR3: TGTGCCAGCAGCTCGACCAAGCGACTCAACACTGAAGCTTTCTTT. It encodes CASSSTKRLNTEAFF. The J gene is TRBJ1-1, the V gene TRBV7-9; D uncertain. Trimming left V 4 bases short and J 2 bases short, with 14 bases between. CDR1 and CDR2 (germline): SEHNR, FQNEAQ (reference sequence). The length of the CDR3 is 15 residues.

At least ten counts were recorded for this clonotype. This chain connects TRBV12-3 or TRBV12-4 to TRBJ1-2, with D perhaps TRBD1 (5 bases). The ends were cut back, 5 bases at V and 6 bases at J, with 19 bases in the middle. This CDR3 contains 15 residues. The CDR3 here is CASSPHPTVLHGYTF. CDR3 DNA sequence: TGTGCCAGCAGTCCTCACCCGACAGTTCTGCATGGCTACACCTTC.

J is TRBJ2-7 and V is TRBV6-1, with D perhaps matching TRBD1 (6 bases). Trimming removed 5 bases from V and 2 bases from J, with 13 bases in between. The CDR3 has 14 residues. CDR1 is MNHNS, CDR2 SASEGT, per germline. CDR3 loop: CASSPPGTPYEQYF. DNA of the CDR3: TGTGCCAGCAGTCCTCCCGGGACACCCTACGAGCAGTACTTC.

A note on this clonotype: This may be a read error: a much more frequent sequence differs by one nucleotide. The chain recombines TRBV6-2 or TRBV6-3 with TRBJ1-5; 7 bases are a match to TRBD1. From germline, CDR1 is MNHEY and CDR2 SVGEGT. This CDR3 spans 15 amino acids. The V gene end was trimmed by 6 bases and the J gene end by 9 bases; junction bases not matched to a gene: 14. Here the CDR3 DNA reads TGTGCCAGCAGACGCCGGGACAGTGAAGGTTGGCCCCAGCATTTT. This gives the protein CASRRRDSEGWPQHF.

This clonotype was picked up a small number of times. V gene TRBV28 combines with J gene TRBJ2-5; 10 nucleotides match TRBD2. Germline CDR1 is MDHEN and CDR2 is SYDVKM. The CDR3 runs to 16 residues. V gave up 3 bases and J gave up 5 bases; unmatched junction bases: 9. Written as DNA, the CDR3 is TGTGCCAGCAGTTTTACTCTAGCGGGAGCGGAGGAGACCCAGTACTTC. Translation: CASSFTLAGAEETQYF.

DNA of the CDR3: TGCAGTGCTAACCCCCTACAGGGACTTGGAAACACCATATATTTT. Translation: CSANPLQGLGNTIYF. V and J are TRBV20-1 and TRBJ1-3; the D gene is possibly TRBD1 (6 bases). V dropped 4 bases and J dropped 3 bases, with 16 bases sitting between them. There are 15 residues in the CDR3. Germline V gives CDR1 DFQATT, CDR2 SNEGSKA (reference sequence).